Sequencing of this TCR beta chain was carried out in a study of T cell clones after liver transplantation. Looking at the study overall: In this trial, immunosuppression withdrawal was attempted within 2 years of liver transplant. Samples came pre-transplant, pre-randomization before withdrawal, and post-randomization after withdrawal ended. Study-wide findings and caveats: Small, mixed patient groups and varying post-transplant times limit these conclusions.

With respect to this clone: The antigen remains unidentified.

Using immunoSEQ multiplex PCR, the repertoire was profiled, and TCRdb retains in-frame clones only, with some absent. The table records roughly 70,000 clones, roughly 80% of them present only once. Unstimulated PBMCs were sorted into CD3+CD4+ and CD3+CD8+ populations. The input for sequencing was CD4+ T cells from blood, taken before liver transplant. The sequence was obtained from a human donor who received a liver transplant.

Here the CDR3 reads CASKRDANYGYTF. The CDR3 coding sequence is TGTGCCAGTAAAAGGGACGCCAACTATGGCTACACCTTC. The rearrangement uses TRBV19 and TRBJ1-2; D might be TRBD1 (5 bases). Per the germline V gene, CDR1 is LNHDA and CDR2 is SQIVND (reference sequence). The CDR3 loop spans 13 amino acids. Trimming left V 7 bases short and J 2 bases short, with 11 bases between.